This TCR beta chain derives from a study of blood T cell repertoires in COVID-19. Study at large: The origin of the acute and convalescent COVID-19 samples was the United States, Italy and Spain. PBMCs, B-cell-depleted T cells, or T cells provided the cDNA or gDNA that made up the material.

Original processing notes: Reference gene primer amplification gave estimated nucleated cell counts. Sequenced by immunoSEQ multiplex PCR; TCRdb stores in-frame clones only, minus some. That table is the source of V, J and clone size, and D and trimming were worked out from the DNA. Of around 250,000 clones listed, over 75% were seen once; the top ten hold about 9.4%. This CDR3 contains 12 residues. Trimming pared 6 bases from V and 10 bases from J, leaving 10 bases between. The germline V gene encodes CDR1 MNHEY and CDR2 SVGAGI. The sample consisted of peripheral blood. The receptor's source is a woman between 65 and 79 years old with COVID-19, enrolled during active disease. The chain carries TRBV6-5 and TRBJ1-6; D ambiguous. The CDR3 loop is CASRATLSPLHF. For the CDR3, the DNA is TGTGCCAGCAGAGCAACTCTCTCACCCCTCCACTTT.